One and the same sample provided the 22 T cell receptor beta chains below, sequenced in a study of blood T cells in healthy people across ages (dated by TCRdb to between 2015 and 2017). Receptor libraries were prepared by 5' RACE. The sample was run on an Illumina HiSeq 2500. A second PCR of about 7 to 12 cycles was run with a J-beta primer mix and a sample-barcoded 5' primer. TCRdb reanalyzed the raw reads on its own, using fastp at Q25 for trimming and MiXCR for clone calling, and kept in-frame beta chains. When rows share a CDR3 protein, they turn into one entry using the most common DNA and genes. This sample gives about 670,000 distinct CDR3 sequences in total; approximately 52% of them show up just once. Roughly 12% of the sample is held by the ten biggest clonotypes. Material for sequencing was blood. Receptor source: a woman over 75 in good health.

The chain uses TRBV20-1 and TRBJ2-7; D is perhaps TRBD1 or TRBD2 (5 bases each). V was clipped by 6 bases and J by 6 bases, with 15 bases between them. Germline V lookup: CDR1 DFQATT, CDR2 SNEGSKA (reference sequence). There are 12 residues in the CDR3. CDR3 loop: CSAMGPPAEQYF. DNA for the CDR3: TGCAGTGCCATGGGACCCCCGGCCGAGCAGTACTTC.

The chain employs TRBV20-1 and TRBJ1-4; no definite D call. V was cut by 3 bases and J by 0 bases, with 11 bases left in between. Germline assignment: CDR1 DFQATT and CDR2 SNEGSKA (reference sequence). This CDR3 region has 15 residues. CDR3 protein: CSARGRAATNEKLFF. The CDR3, as DNA: TGCAGTGCTAGGGGCAGAGCTGCAACTAATGAAAAACTGTTTTTT.

In regard to this clonotype: This may arise from a read error, as a much more abundant clone is one base away. The V gene is TRBV20-1, the J gene TRBJ2-7; TRBD1 matches at 8 bases. TRBJ2-4 matches the DNA end more closely, so the J call is doubtful. The CDR3 is 14 residues long. Looked up from germline, CDR1 is DFQATT and CDR2 is SNEGSKA (reference sequence). Written as DNA, the CDR3 is TGCAGTGCTAGAGGGGGCAGGGGGCAGGACATTCAGTACTTC. It specifies CSARGGRGQDIQYF.

This clonotype was seen a handful of times. The V and J genes are TRBV20-1 and TRBJ1-5; no reliable D call. Germline V lookup: CDR1 DFQATT, CDR2 SNEGSKA (reference sequence). Trimming left V 1 base short and J 3 bases short, with 7 bases between. This CDR3 comprises 13 residues. The CDR3 here is CSARGQFNQPQHF. The CDR3 nucleotides are TGCAGTGCTAGAGGGCAGTTCAATCAGCCCCAGCATTTT.

V is TRBV15 and J is TRBJ2-6, with D possibly TRBD1 on 6 matching bases. CDR3 size: 16 residues. The ends were cut back, 1 base at V and 0 bases at J, with 7 bases in the middle. Germline CDR1 and CDR2: LNHNV and YYDKDF (reference sequence). CDR3 bases: TGTGCCACCAGCAGAGGGGACAACTCTGGGGCCAACGTCCTGACTTTC. It is translated as CATSRGDNSGANVLTF.

This clonotype was recorded at least ten times. The rearrangement uses TRBV10-1 and TRBJ2-1; D is unclear. V lost 0 bases to trimming and J lost 7 bases, with 10 bases between them. CDR3 length equals 14 residues. Looked up from germline, CDR1 is WNHNN and CDR2 is SYGVQD (reference sequence). In DNA, the CDR3 is TGCGCCAGCAGTGAGTCAGATTACGGGAATGAGCAGTTCTTC. Its protein is CASSESDYGNEQFF.

The rearrangement uses TRBV6-2 or TRBV6-3 and TRBJ2-1; 7 bases line up with TRBD2. From germline, CDR1 is MNHEY and CDR2 SVGEGT. This CDR3 contains 12 residues. Germline trimming cut 8 bases from V and 7 bases from J; bases unmatched to any gene: 5. CDR3 in amino acids: CASGRASNEQFF. CDR3 DNA: TGTGCCAGCGGGAGGGCTAGTAATGAGCAGTTCTTC.

This clonotype was picked up many times. The chain combines TRBV20-1 with TRBJ2-1; 7 bases are shared with TRBD1. The germline V gene has CDR1 DFQATT and CDR2 SNEGSKA (reference sequence). V was pared by 6 bases and J by 5 bases, with 10 bases of the junction left unmatched. This CDR3 has 14 residues. The CDR3: CSAPQRTGHNEQFF. CDR3 DNA sequence: TGCAGTGCCCCTCAAAGGACAGGACACAATGAGCAGTTCTTC.

The sample holds a few counts of this clonotype. The V call is TRBV20-1, the J call TRBJ1-2; maybe TRBD1 (6 bases). V was trimmed by 5 bases and J by 3 bases, leaving 13 bases between them. The CDR3 has 13 residues. The germline gives CDR1 DFQATT, CDR2 SNEGSKA (reference sequence). In nucleotides, the CDR3 is TGCAGTGCTCTGAGGGGGGATGACTATGGCTACACCTTC. Translating it yields CSALRGDDYGYTF.

The rearrangement links TRBV10-3 to TRBJ1-2; 9 nucleotides line up with TRBD1. Germline V gives CDR1 ENHRY, CDR2 SYGVKD. This CDR3 spans 15 amino acids. Trimming cost V 4 bases and J 3 bases; bases outside gene matches: 6. CDR3 sequence reads: CAISGTRTGDYGYTF. The CDR3, as DNA: TGTGCCATCAGTGGGACCAGGACAGGGGACTATGGCTACACCTTC.

This clonotype was recorded many times. The genes are TRBV20-1 and TRBJ2-7; 12 bases align to TRBD2. Germline-derived CDR1 and CDR2 are DFQATT and SNEGSKA (reference sequence). V gave up 5 bases and J gave up 0 bases; unmatched junction bases: 8. There are 16 residues in the CDR3. CDR3 protein: CSAGTTSGGHSYEQYF. CDR3 nucleotide sequence: TGCAGTGCTGGAACTACTAGCGGGGGGCACTCCTACGAGCAGTACTTC.

Of note for this clonotype: A much larger clone lies a single base off, so this may be a read error. V and J are TRBV12-3 or TRBV12-4 and TRBJ2-6, with a weak D call TRBD1 (5 bases). The CDR3 runs to 15 residues. The CDR3 loop reads CASSLRQPGANVPTF. The CDR3 nucleotides are TGTGCCAGCAGTTTGAGGCAGCCTGGGGCCAACGTCCCGACTTTC.

The sample holds many counts of this clonotype. This rearrangement joins TRBV2 to TRBJ2-1; D is tentatively TRBD1 or TRBD2 (5 bases each). V lost 10 bases and J 9 bases, leaving 16 bases between the germline ends. The CDR3 runs to 12 residues. Germline CDR1 reads SNHLY; CDR2 reads FYNNEI. The CDR3 region is CATTEQRGEQFF. CDR3 DNA sequence: TGTGCCACCACCGAACAGAGGGGTGAGCAGTTCTTC.

About this clonotype: It may be a read error: a sequence one base away is much more abundant. The chain is built from TRBV20-1 and TRBJ2-5; D is ambiguous. This CDR3 region has 13 residues. The germline CDR1 and CDR2 sequences are DFQATT and SNEGSKA (reference sequence). Trimming took off 6 bases at V and 11 bases at J, with 22 bases between the two ends. The CDR3 loop is CSAERALGNEQYF. CDR3 nucleotide sequence: TGCAGTGCAGAAAGGGCCCTTGGCAATGAGCAGTACTTC.

This clonotype came up once. The genes are TRBV11-2 and TRBJ2-5; unclear D gene. Trimming removed 8 bases at V and 0 bases at J, with 13 bases between. Per the germline V gene, CDR1 is SGHAT and CDR2 is FQNNGV. The CDR3 contains 14 residues. Here the CDR3 reads CASLNRFYQETQYF. The CDR3 coding sequence is TGTGCCAGCCTGAATCGCTTTTACCAAGAGACCCAGTACTTC.

V and J are TRBV12-3 or TRBV12-4 and TRBJ2-7, with 13 bases lining up with TRBD2. The V gene end was trimmed by 10 bases and the J gene end by 2 bases; junction bases not matched to a gene: 2. CDR3 length: 13 amino acids. The CDR3 loop reads CATGTSGAYEQYF. The CDR3 nucleotides read TGTGCCACCGGGACTAGCGGGGCCTACGAGCAGTACTTC.

V usage is TRBV18 and J usage is TRBJ1-3; D is unclear. CDR3 size: 13 residues. The germline gives CDR1 KGHSH, CDR2 LQKENI. With 3 bases removed from V and 4 bases from J, the gap between germline ends came to 7 bases. CDR3 bases: TGTGCCAGCTCACCGCAACAGGGAAACACCATATATTTT. This translates into CASSPQQGNTIYF.

The V gene is TRBV29-1, the J gene TRBJ2-1, with TRBD1 matching 11 bases. The CDR3 sequence is 16 residues long. Germline lookup yields CDR1 SQVTM and CDR2 ANQGSEA. The V and J ends lost 1 base and 8 bases, in that order; junction bases with no gene match: 10. CDR3 protein: CSVEGGEGQGADEQFF. The CDR3 DNA reads as TGCAGCGTTGAAGGTGGCGAAGGACAGGGGGCAGATGAGCAGTTCTTC.

This clonotype was seen at least ten times. This chain uses TRBV3-1 with TRBJ1-6, with no clear D. Germline V gene lookup returns CDR1 LGHDT and CDR2 YNNKEL (reference sequence). V was trimmed by 6 bases and J by 7 bases, leaving 7 bases between them. This CDR3 region has 12 residues. Here the CDR3 reads CASSRQNSPLHF. In DNA form, the CDR3 reads TGTGCCAGCAGTCGGCAGAATTCACCCCTCCACTTT.

The chain carries TRBV15 and TRBJ2-7; D not resolved. V lost 3 bases, J lost 1 base, and 7 bases lay in between. Germline CDR1 LNHNV, CDR2 YYDKDF (reference sequence). The CDR3 is made up of 13 amino acids. In nucleotides, the CDR3 is TGTGCCACCAGCAGCGCAAATTCCTACGAGCAGTACTTC. Its translation: CATSSANSYEQYF.

The V gene is TRBV6-5, the J gene TRBJ1-4; D ambiguous. This CDR3 spans 15 amino acids. Trimming left V 1 base short and J 3 bases short, with 9 bases between. Per the germline V gene, CDR1 is MNHEY and CDR2 is SVGAGI. The CDR3 region has the DNA TGTGCCAGCAGTTACTTCGCCTGGGCTAATGAAAAACTGTTTTTT. Its translation: CASSYFAWANEKLFF.

The chain carries TRBV28 and TRBJ2-3; 7 nucleotides line up with TRBD1. CDR3 length: 15 residues. With 7 bases clipped from V and 5 bases from J, the junction kept 12 bases outside the gene matches. CDR1 is MDHEN, CDR2 SYDVKM, per germline. The CDR3: CASTGQEGDVDTQYF. CDR3 DNA sequence: TGTGCCAGCACCGGACAGGAAGGGGACGTAGATACGCAGTATTTT.